Listed below are T cell receptor beta chains from one sample, sequenced in a study of glioma-infiltrating T cells. In TCRdb, the multiplex PCR reads were re-called with MiXCR into one record per CDR3 protein. Of 3,400 or so distinct CDR3 sequences in the sample, roughly 45% are singletons; the top ten hold roughly half. What was sequenced was glioma tissue, nonneoplastic brain tissue, or PBMCs (not recorded which). The receptor source for this set is a human donor with low-grade glioma or glioblastoma, undergoing nonglioma brain surgery, or in good health (not recorded which). Each CDR3 is given with its conserved first and last residue. A D gene is named only where the DNA matches it firmly. Where a row states a size, it is once, few, many or the class of an expanded clone; other rows omit it.

v_gene	len	abundance	j_gene	d_gene	CDR3nt	CDR3aa
TRBV15	14	medium-sized	TRBJ1-4	-	TGTGCCACCAGCAGAGAACCGATTAATGAAAAACTGTTTTTT	CATSREPINEKLFF
TRBV27	14	medium-sized	TRBJ1-6	-	TGTGCCAGCAGTTTTTCAGGGGATAATTCACCCCTCCACTTT	CASSFSGDNSPLHF
TRBV10-2	13	many	TRBJ1-2	-	TGCGCCAGCACCGAGGACAATTTCTATGGCTACACCTTC	CASTEDNFYGYTF
TRBV29-1	14	many	TRBJ1-1	TRBD1	TGCAGCGTTGAAGGGTGGACAGGGGGAACTGAAGCTTTCTTT	CSVEGWTGGTEAFF
TRBV11-2	16	-	TRBJ1-1	-	TGTGCCAGCAGCCCTCAGATCGGGGGCGAGGACACTGAAGCTTTCTTT	CASSPQIGGEDTEAFF
TRBV20-1	13	large	TRBJ1-5	-	TGCAGTGCCCGTCGGGTTGGCAATCAGCCCCAGCATTTT	CSARRVGNQPQHF
TRBV15	14	medium-sized	TRBJ1-6	TRBD1	TGTGCCACCAGCCCGGACAGGGCAAATTCACCCCTCCACTTT	CATSPDRANSPLHF
TRBV7-9	15	many	TRBJ2-1	TRBD2	TGTGCCAGCAGCCCCCCTAACCTAGCGGACAATGAGCAGTTCTTC	CASSPPNLADNEQFF
TRBV19	16	few	TRBJ2-7	TRBD1	TGTGCCAGTAGCGCTTTACCGGACAGGGGGCCCTACGAGCAGTACTTC	CASSALPDRGPYEQYF
TRBV28	13	medium-sized	TRBJ1-3	-	TGTGCCAGTTGGGGGGAAGGTGGAAACACCATATATTTT	CASWGEGGNTIYF
TRBV10-3	14	-	TRBJ1-1	-	TGTGCCATCAGTGAACGACACCAGAACACTGAAGCTTTCTTT	CAISERHQNTEAFF
TRBV4-1	15	-	TRBJ1-2	-	TGCGCCAGCAGCCAGAGCCAGAGGAATGAGTATGGCTACACCTTC	CASSQSQRNEYGYTF
TRBV6-2/TRBV6-3	18	-	TRBJ1-1	-	TGTGCCAGCAGTTACATACATCGGTTAACGAGGCTCGCCCCTGAAGCTTTCTTT	CASSYIHRLTRLAPEAFF
TRBV15	15	medium-sized	TRBJ2-3	-	TGTGCCACCAGCAGAAGAGTCCAGAGCACAGATACGCAGTATTTT	CATSRRVQSTDTQYF
TRBV27	14	medium-sized	TRBJ2-7	TRBD2	TGTGCCAGCAGTTTCCAGCGGGAGGGAAACGAGCAGTACTTC	CASSFQREGNEQYF
TRBV2	17	many	TRBJ2-3	TRBD2	TGTGCCAGCAGTGAGCCTGCTTGGCTAGCGGGGACAGATACGCAGTATTTT	CASSEPAWLAGTDTQYF
TRBV6-2/TRBV6-3	12	-	TRBJ2-7	-	TGTGCCAGCAGAACGGTGCTACCTGAGCAGTACTTC	CASRTVLPEQYF
TRBV9	15	many	TRBJ1-1	-	TGTGCCAGCAGCCCCCATTTTGAAGGGATAGGCGAAGCTTTCTTT	CASSPHFEGIGEAFF
TRBV5-1	15	many	TRBJ2-5	TRBD2	TGCGCCAGCAGCCCCGGTGGCGGGGGAGGAGAGACCCAGTACTTC	CASSPGGGGGETQYF
TRBV6-1	11	medium-sized	TRBJ2-7	TRBD2	TGTGCCAGCGCTTCGGGGGGCGAGCAGTACTTC	CASASGGEQYF
TRBV4-1	15	many	TRBJ1-1	-	TGCGCCAGCAGCCTTCATTTGGCATCGAACACTGAAGCTTTCTTT	CASSLHLASNTEAFF
TRBV27	14	-	TRBJ2-3	-	TGTGCCAGCAGTTTACGGGACAGCACAGATACGCAGTATTTT	CASSLRDSTDTQYF
TRBV6-1	11	many	TRBJ1-3	-	TGTGCATCGACGGGTGGAAACACCATATATTTT	CASTGGNTIYF
TRBV5-1	15	-	TRBJ2-3	TRBD1	TGCGCCAGCAGCTTGGGACAGGGGAATGGAGATACGCAGTATTTT	CASSLGQGNGDTQYF
TRBV20-1	12	medium-sized	TRBJ2-1	-	TGCAGTGCCCCCCGTGGCTACAATGAGCAGTTCTTC	CSAPRGYNEQFF
TRBV6-1	13	-	TRBJ2-7	TRBD2	TGTGCCAGCAGTGTTCTAGCGGGAGTAAAGCAGTACTTC	CASSVLAGVKQYF
TRBV18	13	many	TRBJ1-2	-	TGTGCCAGCTCACCCGGGTCTAACTATGGCTACACCTTC	CASSPGSNYGYTF
TRBV4-3	16	-	TRBJ2-1	-	TGCGCCAGCAGCCAAGGGGAGGGGGTTCTTGGCAATGAGCAGTTCTTC	CASSQGEGVLGNEQFF
TRBV29-1	15	few	TRBJ2-3	TRBD2	TGCAGCGTTGAACCGAGCGGGGGGCCCACAGATACGCAGTATTTT	CSVEPSGGPTDTQYF
TRBV28	13	medium-sized	TRBJ2-7	-	TGTGCCAGCAGCGCCCAGGGGATTGGGGAGCAGTACTTC	CASSAQGIGEQYF